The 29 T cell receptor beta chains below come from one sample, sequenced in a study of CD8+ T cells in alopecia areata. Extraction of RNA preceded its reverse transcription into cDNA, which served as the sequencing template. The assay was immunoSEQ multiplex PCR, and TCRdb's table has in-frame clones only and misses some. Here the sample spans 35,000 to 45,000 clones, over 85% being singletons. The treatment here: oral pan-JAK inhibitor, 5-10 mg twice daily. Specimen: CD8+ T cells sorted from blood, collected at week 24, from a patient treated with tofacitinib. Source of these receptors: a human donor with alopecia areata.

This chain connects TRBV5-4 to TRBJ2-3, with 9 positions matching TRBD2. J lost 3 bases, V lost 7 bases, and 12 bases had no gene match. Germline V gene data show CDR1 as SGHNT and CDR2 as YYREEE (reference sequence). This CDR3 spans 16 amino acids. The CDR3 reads CASPPPSGARTDTQYF. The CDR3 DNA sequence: TGTGCCAGCCCCCCACCTAGCGGGGCTAGAACAGATACGCAGTATTTT.

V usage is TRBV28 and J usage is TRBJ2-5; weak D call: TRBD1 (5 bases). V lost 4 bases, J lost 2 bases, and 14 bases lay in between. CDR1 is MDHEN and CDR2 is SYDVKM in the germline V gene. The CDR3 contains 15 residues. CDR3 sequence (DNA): TGTGCCAGCAGTTCCGTGGACACACTTCAAGAGACCCAGTACTTC. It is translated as CASSSVDTLQETQYF.

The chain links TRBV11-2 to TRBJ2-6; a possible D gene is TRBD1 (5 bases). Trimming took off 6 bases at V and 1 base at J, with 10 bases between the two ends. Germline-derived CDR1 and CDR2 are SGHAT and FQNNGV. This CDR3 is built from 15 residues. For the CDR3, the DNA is TGTGCCAGCAGTCAGACAGTATCTGGGGCCAACGTCCTGACTTTC. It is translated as CASSQTVSGANVLTF.

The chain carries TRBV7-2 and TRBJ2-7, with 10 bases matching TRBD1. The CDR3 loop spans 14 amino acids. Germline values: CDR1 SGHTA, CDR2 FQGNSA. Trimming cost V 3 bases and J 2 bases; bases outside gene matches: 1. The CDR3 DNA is TGTGCCAGCAGCTTGGGGACAGGGGCCTACGAGCAGTACTTC. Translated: CASSLGTGAYEQYF. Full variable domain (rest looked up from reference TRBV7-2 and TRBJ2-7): GAGVSQSPSNKVTEKGKDVELRCDPISGHTALYWYRQSLGQGLEFLIYFQGNSAPDKSGLPSDRFSAERTGGSVSTLTIQRTQQEDSAVYLCASSLGTGAYEQYFGPGTRLTVT.

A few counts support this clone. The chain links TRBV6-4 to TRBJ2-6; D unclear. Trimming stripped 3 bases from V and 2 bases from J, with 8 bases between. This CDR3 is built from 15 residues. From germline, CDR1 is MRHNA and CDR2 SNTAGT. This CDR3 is CASSDLRTGANVLTF. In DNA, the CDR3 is TGTGCCAGCAGTGATCTACGTACTGGGGCCAACGTCCTGACTTTC.

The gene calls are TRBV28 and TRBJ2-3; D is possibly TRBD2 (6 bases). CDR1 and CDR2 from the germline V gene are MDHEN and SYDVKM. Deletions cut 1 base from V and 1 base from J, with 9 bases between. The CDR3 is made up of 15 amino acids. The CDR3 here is CASSLYTGGTDTQYF. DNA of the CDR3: TGTGCCAGCAGTTTATATACGGGAGGCACAGATACGCAGTATTTT.

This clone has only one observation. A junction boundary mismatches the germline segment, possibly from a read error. The CDR3 DNA sequence: TGTGCCAGCAGCGTCGATGACAGTGGGCGGACTAATTATGGCTACACCTTC. As protein: CASSVDDSGRTNYGYTF. The genes are TRBV9 and TRBJ1-2; D is perhaps TRBD1 (5 bases). Germline lookup yields CDR1 SGDLS and CDR2 YYNGEE. This CDR3 has 17 amino acids.

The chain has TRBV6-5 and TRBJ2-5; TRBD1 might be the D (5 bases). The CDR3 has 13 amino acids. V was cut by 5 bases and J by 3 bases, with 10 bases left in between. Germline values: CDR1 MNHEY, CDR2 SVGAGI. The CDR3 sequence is CASSDRVEETQYF. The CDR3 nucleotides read TGTGCCAGCAGTGACAGAGTAGAAGAGACCCAGTACTTC.

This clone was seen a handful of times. In DNA form, the CDR3 reads TGTGCCAGCAGCTTATTCGGGAAAGGAGACACAGATACGCAGTATTTT. Translated, it gives CASSLFGKGDTDTQYF. The chain uses TRBV5-4 and TRBJ2-3; weak D call: TRBD2 (5 bases). Looked up from germline, CDR1 is SGHNT and CDR2 is YYREEE (reference sequence). CDR3 size: 16 residues. The germline V and J ends were trimmed by 2 bases and 2 bases, with 15 bases remaining between them.

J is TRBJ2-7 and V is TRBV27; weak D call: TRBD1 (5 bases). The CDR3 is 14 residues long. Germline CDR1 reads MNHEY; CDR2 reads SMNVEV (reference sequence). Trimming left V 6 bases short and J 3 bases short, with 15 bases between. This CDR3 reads CASSPQDNLYEQYF. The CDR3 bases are TGTGCCAGCAGCCCCCAGGACAACCTCTACGAGCAGTACTTC.

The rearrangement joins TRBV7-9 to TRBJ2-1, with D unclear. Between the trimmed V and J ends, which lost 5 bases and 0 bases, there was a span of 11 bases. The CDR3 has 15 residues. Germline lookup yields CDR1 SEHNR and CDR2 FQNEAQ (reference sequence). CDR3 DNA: TGTGCCAGCAGCCACGAAAGAAGCTCCTACAATGAGCAGTTCTTC. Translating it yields CASSHERSSYNEQFF.

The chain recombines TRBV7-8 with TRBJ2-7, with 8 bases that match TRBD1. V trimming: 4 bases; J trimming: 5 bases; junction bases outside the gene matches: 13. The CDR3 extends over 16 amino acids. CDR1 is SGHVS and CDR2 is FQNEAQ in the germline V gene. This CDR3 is CASSSAPQGVKDEQYF. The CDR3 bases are TGTGCCAGCAGCTCAGCCCCACAGGGGGTGAAGGACGAGCAGTACTTC. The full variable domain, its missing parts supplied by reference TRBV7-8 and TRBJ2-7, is GAGVSQSPRYKVAKRGQDVALRCDPISGHVSLFWYQQALGQGPEFLTYFQNEAQLDKSGLPSDRFFAERPEGSVSTLKIQRTQQEDSAVYLCASSSAPQGVKDEQYFGPGTRLTVT.

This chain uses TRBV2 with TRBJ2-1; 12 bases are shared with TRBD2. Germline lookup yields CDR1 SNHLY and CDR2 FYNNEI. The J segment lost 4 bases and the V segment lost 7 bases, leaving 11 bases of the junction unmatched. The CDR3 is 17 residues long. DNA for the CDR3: TGTGCCAGCATGAATGGACTAGCGGGATCAAAGTACAATGAGCAGTTCTTC. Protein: CASMNGLAGSKYNEQFF.

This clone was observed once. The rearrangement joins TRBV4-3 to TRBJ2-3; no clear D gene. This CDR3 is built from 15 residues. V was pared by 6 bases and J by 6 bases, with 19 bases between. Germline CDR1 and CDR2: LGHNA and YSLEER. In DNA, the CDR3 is TGCGCCAGCAGTGCAGATAGGCTTCAATCGGATACGCAGTATTTT. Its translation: CASSADRLQSDTQYF.

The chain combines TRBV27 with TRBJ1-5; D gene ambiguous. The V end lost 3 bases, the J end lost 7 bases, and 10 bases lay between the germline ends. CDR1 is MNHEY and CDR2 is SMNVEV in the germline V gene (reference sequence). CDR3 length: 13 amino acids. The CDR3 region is CASSFDSGQPQHF. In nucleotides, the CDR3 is TGTGCCAGCAGTTTCGACTCGGGCCAGCCCCAGCATTTT.

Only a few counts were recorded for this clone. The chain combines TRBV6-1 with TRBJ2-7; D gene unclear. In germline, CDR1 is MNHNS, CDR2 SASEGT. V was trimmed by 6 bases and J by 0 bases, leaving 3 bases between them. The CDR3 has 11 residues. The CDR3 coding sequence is TGTGCCAGCAGATTCTCCTACGAGCAGTACTTC. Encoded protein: CASRFSYEQYF.

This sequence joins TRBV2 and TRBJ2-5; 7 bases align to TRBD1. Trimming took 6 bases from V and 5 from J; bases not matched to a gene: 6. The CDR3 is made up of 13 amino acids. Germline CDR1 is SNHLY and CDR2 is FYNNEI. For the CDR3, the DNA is TGTGCCAGCAGAAAAAGGGGGCACGAGACCCAGTACTTC. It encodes CASRKRGHETQYF.

This CDR3 is CASSQSTGMPGTEAFF. The CDR3 DNA is TGCGCCAGCAGCCAGTCCACTGGGATGCCGGGCACTGAAGCTTTCTTT. J is TRBJ1-1 and V is TRBV4-1; no reliable D call. CDR1 and CDR2 from the germline V gene are MGHRA and YSYEKL. The CDR3 is made up of 16 amino acids. V was cut by 3 bases and J by 4 bases, with 18 bases left in between.

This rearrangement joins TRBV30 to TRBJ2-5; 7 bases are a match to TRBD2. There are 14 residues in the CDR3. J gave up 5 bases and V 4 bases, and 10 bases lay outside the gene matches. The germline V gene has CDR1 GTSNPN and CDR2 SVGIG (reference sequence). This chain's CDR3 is CAWNMGGAQETQYF. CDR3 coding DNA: TGTGCCTGGAATATGGGAGGGGCTCAGGAGACCCAGTACTTC. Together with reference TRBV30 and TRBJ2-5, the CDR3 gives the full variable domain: SQTIHQWPATLVQPVGSPLSLECTVEGTSNPNLYWYRQAAGRGLQLLFYSVGIGQISSEVPQNLSASRPQDRQFILSSKKLLLSDSGFYLCAWNMGGAQETQYFGPGTRLLVL.

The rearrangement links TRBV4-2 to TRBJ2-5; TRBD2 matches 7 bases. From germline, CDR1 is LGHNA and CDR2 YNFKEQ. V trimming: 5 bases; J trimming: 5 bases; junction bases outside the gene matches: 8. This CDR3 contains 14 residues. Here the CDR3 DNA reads TGTGCCAGCAGCTTGGTGCAGGGAGGGGAGACCCAGTACTTC. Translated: CASSLVQGGETQYF.

Written as DNA, the CDR3 is TGCGCCAGCAGCTTGTACCGACAGGGGGCGAGGGGCGAGCAGTACTTC. Encoded protein: CASSLYRQGARGEQYF. The chain carries TRBV5-1 and TRBJ2-7; 10 bases fit TRBD1. The CDR3 has 16 amino acids. The germline CDR1 and CDR2 sequences are SGHRS and YFSETQ. The junction had 10 bases not matched to a gene; V was cut back by 1 base and J by 6 bases.

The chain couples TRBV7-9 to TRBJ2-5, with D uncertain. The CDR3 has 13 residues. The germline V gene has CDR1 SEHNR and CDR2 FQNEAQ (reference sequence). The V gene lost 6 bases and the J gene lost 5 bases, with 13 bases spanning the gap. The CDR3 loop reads CASSLRIEETQYF. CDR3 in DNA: TGTGCCAGCAGTCTCCGGATCGAGGAGACCCAGTACTTC. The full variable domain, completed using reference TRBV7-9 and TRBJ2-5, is DTGVSQNPRHKITKRGQNVTFRCDPISEHNRLYWYRQTLGQGPEFLTYFQNEAQLEKSRLLSDRFSAERPKGSFSTLEIQRTEQGDSAMYLCASSLRIEETQYFGPGTRLLVL.

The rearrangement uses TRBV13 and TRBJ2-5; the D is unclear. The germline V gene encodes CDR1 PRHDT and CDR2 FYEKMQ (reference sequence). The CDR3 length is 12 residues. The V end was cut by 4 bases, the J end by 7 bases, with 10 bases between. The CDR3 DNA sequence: TGTGCCAGCAGCTCGGTTGTTGGGACCCAGTACTTC. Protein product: CASSSVVGTQYF.

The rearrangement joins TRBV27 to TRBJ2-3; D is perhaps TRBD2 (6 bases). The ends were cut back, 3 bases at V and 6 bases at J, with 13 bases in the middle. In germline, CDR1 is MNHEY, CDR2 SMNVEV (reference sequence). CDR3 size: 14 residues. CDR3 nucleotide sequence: TGTGCCAGCAGTTTCTCGGGGGTCGTGGATACGCAGTATTTT. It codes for CASSFSGVVDTQYF.

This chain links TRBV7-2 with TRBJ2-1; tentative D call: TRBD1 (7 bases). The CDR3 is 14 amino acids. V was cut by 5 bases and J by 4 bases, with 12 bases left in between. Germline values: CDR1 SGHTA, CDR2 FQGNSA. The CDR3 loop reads CASSGRGRYNEQFF. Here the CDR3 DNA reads TGTGCCAGCAGCGGCAGGGGGAGGTACAATGAGCAGTTCTTC.

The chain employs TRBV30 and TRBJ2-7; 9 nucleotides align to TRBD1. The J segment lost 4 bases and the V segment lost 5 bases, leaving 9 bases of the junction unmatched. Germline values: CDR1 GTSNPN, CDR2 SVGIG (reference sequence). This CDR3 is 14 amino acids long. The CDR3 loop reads CAWGAWTGEYEQYF. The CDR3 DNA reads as TGTGCCTGGGGGGCCTGGACAGGGGAATACGAGCAGTACTTC.

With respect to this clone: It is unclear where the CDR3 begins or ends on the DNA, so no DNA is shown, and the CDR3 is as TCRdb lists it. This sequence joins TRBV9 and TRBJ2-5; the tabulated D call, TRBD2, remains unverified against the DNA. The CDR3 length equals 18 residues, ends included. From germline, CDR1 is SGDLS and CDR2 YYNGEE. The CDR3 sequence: CASSVGLGASGGGETRYF.

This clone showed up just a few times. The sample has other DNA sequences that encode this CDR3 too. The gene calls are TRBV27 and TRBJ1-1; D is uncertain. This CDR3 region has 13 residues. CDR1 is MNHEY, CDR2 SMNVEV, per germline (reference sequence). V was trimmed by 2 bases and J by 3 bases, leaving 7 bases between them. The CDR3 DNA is TGTGCCAGCAGTTTAGGGTCTTACACTGAAGCTTTCTTT. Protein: CASSLGSYTEAFF.

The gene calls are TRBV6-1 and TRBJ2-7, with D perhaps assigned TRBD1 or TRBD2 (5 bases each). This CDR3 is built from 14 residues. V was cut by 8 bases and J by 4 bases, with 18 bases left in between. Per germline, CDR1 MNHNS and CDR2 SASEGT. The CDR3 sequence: CASHPGPVLYEQYF. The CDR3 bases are TGTGCCAGCCACCCGGGACCAGTTCTTTACGAGCAGTACTTC.